A single count supports the clone carrying this T cell receptor (beta chain). This entry belongs to a study of blood T cell repertoires in COVID-19. Participants were aged roughly 18 to 89 years from approximately 23 US areas. The CDR3 runs to 14 residues. With 6 bases clipped from V and 2 bases from J, the junction kept 3 bases outside the gene matches. Germline V CDR1 and CDR2: SNHLY, FYNNEI. Per the authors' pipeline: How many nucleated cells were present was estimated from reference gene primer amplification. Only in-frame clones appear in the TCRdb table, and some are missing; sequencing was by immunoSEQ multiplex PCR. Clone size and the V and J calls come from that table; the DNA yielded D and trimming. In the table there are approximately 260,000 clones, about 89% of which are singletons.

The TCR sequence derives from a woman younger than 30 who had recovered from COVID-19. The chain couples TRBV2 to TRBJ2-1; 8 bases match TRBD2. Sequenced: PBMCs or T cells enriched from blood (not recorded which). Written as DNA, the CDR3 is TGTGCCAGCAGCCCCGGGAGGGCCTACAATGAGCAGTTCTTC. It is translated as CASSPGRAYNEQFF.